A single sample is the source of the 19 T cell receptor beta chains below, sequenced in a study of molecular identifiers for immune sequencing clone quantification. TCRdb passed the PCR reads through MiXCR, listing each CDR3 protein once. The data hold some 320,000 distinct CDR3 sequences, with 20% to 25% observed a single time. Sequencing was performed on naive CD8+ T cells from blood, with Jurkat cell RNA spiked in. The subset was: FACS-sorted CD8+CD4-CCR7+CD45RA+ naive T cells. These receptors were obtained from a human donor in good health. Some libraries in this study had Jurkat cell RNA spiked in.

The chain is built from TRBV20-1 and TRBJ2-7, with TRBD2 identical over 8 bases. The trim removed 3 bases at V and 4 bases at J, leaving 5 bases unmatched. There are 13 residues in the CDR3. Germline V gene data show CDR1 as DFQATT and CDR2 as SNEGSKA (reference sequence). CDR3 sequence: CSASGRAEYEQYF. CDR3 bases: TGCAGTGCTAGCGGGAGGGCCGAATACGAGCAGTACTTC.

The CDR3: CSARDIAGAGANTGELFF. The CDR3 DNA follows: TGCAGTGCTAGAGATATTGCCGGAGCGGGAGCGAACACCGGGGAGCTGTTTTTT. The chain has TRBV20-1 and TRBJ2-2, with TRBD2 matching 8 bases. There are 18 residues in the CDR3. Germline V gene sequence: CDR1 DFQATT, CDR2 SNEGSKA (reference sequence). Trimming cost V 0 bases and J 0 bases; bases outside gene matches: 9.

This clonotype came up many times. The V gene is TRBV4-3, the J gene TRBJ2-2, with 8 bases matching TRBD2. Unmatched junction bases numbered 6, after V lost 3 bases and J lost 0 bases. The germline V gene encodes CDR1 LGHNA and CDR2 YSLEER. There are 17 residues in the CDR3. The CDR3 bases are TGCGCCAGCAGCCAGGCCCCCGGGGGGGCGAACACCGGGGAGCTGTTTTTT. It encodes CASSQAPGGANTGELFF.

This clonotype was recorded many times. V and J are TRBV24-1 and TRBJ1-1; a possible D gene is TRBD1 (5 bases). This CDR3 is built from 15 residues. CDR1 is KGHDR, CDR2 SFDVKD, per germline. Trimming stripped 5 bases from V and 1 base from J, with 13 bases between. Here the CDR3 reads CATSGTGTENTEAFF. The CDR3 region has the DNA TGTGCCACCAGTGGAACCGGGACGGAGAACACTGAAGCTTTCTTT.

CDR3 amino acids: CASSGPGTGGYTF. The CDR3 DNA reads TGTGCCAGTAGTGGGCCCGGGACCGGGGGCTACACCTTC. The chain combines TRBV19 with TRBJ1-2; maybe TRBD1 (5 bases). Germline CDR1 is LNHDA and CDR2 is SQIVND (reference sequence). The V gene lost 5 bases and the J gene lost 8 bases, with 15 bases spanning the gap. CDR3 size: 13 residues.

With regard to this clonotype: A much larger clonotype is one base distant, so this may be a read error. The genes are TRBV20-1 and TRBJ1-1; D perhaps matches TRBD1 (6 bases). The germline V gene has CDR1 DFQATT and CDR2 SNEGSKA (reference sequence). The CDR3 totals 16 residues. CDR3 nucleotide sequence: TGCAGTTCTAGAGGGGGGGGCGGGCAACAGAACACTGAAGCTTTCTTT. Its translation is CSSRGGGGQQNTEAFF.

In regard to this clonotype: A much larger clone lies a single base off, so this may be a read error. The chain couples TRBV7-9 to TRBJ2-3; no firm D call. The CDR3 is made up of 13 amino acids. From germline, CDR1 is SEHNR and CDR2 FQNEAQ (reference sequence). For the CDR3, the DNA is TGTGCCGGCAGCGCGCGTTGGTCGGATACGCAGTATTTT. Its translation: CAGSARWSDTQYF.

The CDR3 nucleotides read TGCAGTGCGCCCCCCCGAGGAGGATCTAGCACAGATACGCAGTATTTT. Translation: CSAPPRGGSSTDTQYF. This chain connects TRBV20-1 to TRBJ2-3; D perhaps matches TRBD2 (5 bases). The CDR3 sequence is 16 residues long. Trimming stripped 6 bases from V and 0 bases from J, with 19 bases between. Germline CDR1 DFQATT, CDR2 SNEGSKA (reference sequence).

This clonotype was found many times. The chain has TRBV7-2 and TRBJ1-6; D is undetermined. V lost 1 base and J lost 6, with 19 bases in between. Germline lookup yields CDR1 SGHTA and CDR2 FQGNSA. The CDR3 is 18 residues long. The CDR3 region is CASSLDPWRTDLNSPLHF. Here the CDR3 DNA reads TGTGCCAGCAGCTTAGACCCCTGGAGGACCGATCTTAATTCACCCCTCCACTTT.

This clonotype was recorded many times. The chain joins TRBV2 to TRBJ2-6; D gene ambiguous. Germline V gene data show CDR1 as SNHLY and CDR2 as FYNNEI. This CDR3 has 13 residues. Deletions cut 6 bases from V and 4 bases from J, with 7 bases between. CDR3 in DNA: TGTGCCAGCAGGCCCTCCGGGGCCAACGTCCTGACTTTC. Protein: CASRPSGANVLTF. The variable domain in full, with the rest retrieved from reference TRBV2 and TRBJ2-6, is EPEVTQTPSHQVTQMGQEVILRCVPISNHLYFYWYRQILGQKVEFLVSFYNNEISEKSEIFDDQFSVERPDGSNFTLKIRSTKLEDSAMYFCASRPSGANVLTFGAGSRLTVL.

V usage is TRBV6-2 or TRBV6-3 and J usage is TRBJ2-6; 10 bases are shared with TRBD1. The CDR3 consists of 14 residues. V lost 6 bases to trimming and J lost 13 bases; unmatched junction nucleotides: 9. CDR1 and CDR2 (germline): MNHEY, SVGEGT. The CDR3 DNA reads TGTGCCAGCAGCCCCGGGACAGGGGCAAGGGTCCTGACTTTC. Translated, it gives CASSPGTGARVLTF.

V and J are TRBV6-5 and TRBJ1-2; 10 bases fit TRBD1. Germline CDR1 MNHEY, CDR2 SVGAGI. The length of the CDR3 is 16 residues. The V gene end was trimmed by 2 bases and the J gene end by 8 bases; junction bases not matched to a gene: 11. CDR3 amino acids: CASSYVRDRGFQGYTF. The CDR3 region has the DNA TGTGCCAGCAGTTACGTTCGGGACAGGGGTTTTCAAGGCTACACCTTC.

The chain uses TRBV6-5 and TRBJ2-3; TRBD1 agrees at 8 bases. Per germline, CDR1 MNHEY and CDR2 SVGAGI. The V gene end was trimmed by 2 bases and the J gene end by 3 bases; junction bases not matched to a gene: 4. This CDR3 is 15 amino acids long. CDR3 sequence reads: CASSYRTGGTDTQYF. The CDR3 DNA follows: TGTGCCAGCAGTTACCGTACAGGGGGAACAGATACGCAGTATTTT.

The table lists this clonotype with a count of one. Given a much more abundant clone one base away, this may be a read error. The chain recombines TRBV7-2 with TRBJ2-7, with 9 bases lining up with TRBD2. This CDR3 has 15 residues. CDR1 and CDR2 from the germline V gene are SGHTA and FQGNSA. J was trimmed by 6 bases and V by 6 bases; bases with no gene match: 12. The CDR3 DNA reads as TGTGCCAGCAGGGAGGTGATTAGCGGGGGTTTCGAGCAGTACTTC. Translating it yields CASREVISGGFEQYF. The full variable domain, completed using reference TRBV7-2 and TRBJ2-7, is GAGVSQSPSNKVTEKGKDVELRCDPISGHTALYWYRQSLGQGLEFLIYFQGNSAPDKSGLPSDRFSAERTGGSVSTLTIQRTQQEDSAVYLCASREVISGGFEQYFGPGTRLTVT.

This clonotype was recorded at least ten times. The chain is built from TRBV4-1 and TRBJ2-7; 9 nucleotides line up with TRBD1. Germline-derived CDR1 and CDR2 are MGHRA and YSYEKL. Unmatched junction bases numbered 4, after V lost 3 bases and J lost 4 bases. The CDR3 loop spans 14 amino acids. CDR3 region: CASSQRDRVYEQYF. In nucleotides, the CDR3 is TGCGCCAGCAGCCAGCGGGACAGGGTTTACGAGCAGTACTTC.

Worth noting for this clonotype: A much larger clonotype is one base distant, so this may be a read error. The chain has TRBV6-5 and TRBJ2-1; perhaps TRBD2 as D (6 bases). This CDR3 is 14 amino acids long. Germline loops: CDR1 MNHEY, CDR2 SVGAGI. The CDR3 DNA sequence: TGTGCCAGCAGTCCCGGGACTCCCTACAATGCGCAGTTCTTC. This gives the protein CASSPGTPYNAQFF.

A word on this clonotype: A much larger clone sits a single nucleotide away, making a read error possible. V usage is TRBV27 and J usage is TRBJ1-1; D uncertain. The germline gives CDR1 MNHEY, CDR2 SMNVEV (reference sequence). The CDR3 is 14 residues long. CDR3 DNA: TGTGCCAGCAGTTTATCCCCAGCTTACACTGAAGCTCTCTTT. This translates into CASSLSPAYTEALF.

As for this clonotype: A much larger clone is a single base away; this may be a read error. The V call is TRBV12-3 or TRBV12-4, the J call TRBJ2-4; D is uncertain. The CDR3 is made up of 16 amino acids. The CDR3 region is CASSFSGPIARNIQYF. In DNA, the CDR3 is TGTGCCAGCAGTTTTTCTGGACCTATAGCCAGAAACATTCAGTACTTC.

The chain recombines TRBV5-4 with TRBJ1-2; TRBD1 matches 11 bases. J was trimmed by 7 bases and V by 1 base; bases with no gene match: 6. Germline V gene lookup returns CDR1 SGHNT and CDR2 YYREEE (reference sequence). There are 15 residues in the CDR3. The chain's CDR3 is CASSLIGQGASGYTF. CDR3 bases: TGTGCCAGCAGCTTGATAGGACAGGGGGCTTCTGGCTACACCTTC. The variable domain in full, completed from reference TRBV5-4 and TRBJ1-2, reads ETGVTQSPTHLIKTRGQQVTLRCSSQSGHNTVSWYQQALGQGPQFIFQYYREEENGRGNFPPRFSGLQFPNYSSELNVNALELDDSALYLCASSLIGQGASGYTFGSGTRLTVV.